This T cell receptor (beta chain) was sequenced during a study of graft-versus-host responses after intestinal transplantation (dated by TCRdb to the early 2020s). Regarding the complete study: The transplants that recipients received were multivisceral, liver-intestinal, or isolated intestinal. All recipients received anti-thymocyte globulin induction followed by maintenance tacrolimus and steroids for around three years. After intestinal transplantation, graft-versus-host and host-versus-graft alloreactive T cell clones in the graft, circulation and bone marrow were tracked using bulk TCR-beta CDR3 sequencing. Alloreactive clones were identified by sequencing pre-transplant mixed lymphocyte reaction products and comparing these products with unstimulated pre-transplant donor and recipient T cells. The cohort enrolled some 23 intestinal transplant recipients including one retransplant, and a few patients lacking pretransplant specimens were excluded. A peak of at least 4% donor T cells among recipient peripheral blood mononuclear cells was the definition used for donor T cell macrochimerism. Rather than going through the commercial service, samples from three later patients were sequenced in-house on an Illumina MiSeq and processed with MiXCR. The research as a whole found: GvH clones were found in recipient bone marrow, and some of the GvH clones appeared earlier in ileal mucosa or blood, which is consistent with an intestinal mucosal origin. In the allografts of patients with donor T cell macrochimerism, GvH to HvG T cell clonal ratios were high. Early after transplant, declines in HvG clones were associated with peak levels of circulating GvH clones. Conclusions were limited by the relatively low number and heterogeneity of intestinal transplant patients.

The library was built by means of the immunoSEQ multiplex PCR assay. For most patients, genomic DNA was isolated with the Qiagen DNeasy Blood and Tissue Kit and sent frozen to Adaptive Biotechnologies for TCR sequencing. For most patients, high-throughput TCR-beta CDR3 sequencing of genomic DNA was performed by Adaptive Biotechnologies. The study's own analysis went as follows. TCR sequencing data were retrieved from Adaptive's ImmunoSEQ software for around 19 patients, whereas three other patients were processed with MiXCR and VDJtools. To correct CD4 versus CD8 sorting errors, sequences present in both subsets at a frequency ratio below 5:1 were removed. CDR3 nucleotide sequences shared by donor and recipient were removed because the origin of these sequences could not be assigned. To be classed as alloreactive, a clone needed at least 2-fold expansion over unstimulated cells and a minimum CFSE-low frequency of 0.002% (template counts) or 0.001% (read counts). Clones detected in sequenced pre-transplant spleen, lymph node, or MLR CFSE-low populations of the donor or recipient were defined as mappable. Cumulative frequency of alloreactive clones was calculated as a percentage of all sequences weighted by copy number. TCRdb took over this immuneACCESS table, retaining in-frame rearrangements with V and J assigned. Such tables are incomplete; in checked studies, under half of the missing clones stem from an unresolved V gene, and the remainder is unexplained. That table furnishes V, J and clone size, whereas the DNA furnished D and trimming. The sample has 130,000 to 150,000 clones on record, 80% to 95% of them singletons. In total, the top ten clones hold about 0.19% of the sample.

What this sample's time point label stands for: cells obtained before transplantation from donor or recipient. CD3+CD4+ and CD3+CD8+ populations were FACS-sorted from unstimulated pre-transplant donor and recipient cells taken from spleen or lymph nodes. Taken from the germline V gene, the CDR1 and CDR2 loops are MGHRA and YSYEKL. CDR3 length: 13 amino acids, cysteine to phenylalanine. Solely the CDR3 DNA is kept, with 39 bases framed from the first base. The germline ends are 6 bases apart after V is trimmed by 0 bases and J by 4 bases. Of note for this clone: Its binding antigen is unknown. The record has no base qualities; no much larger clone is one base away.

The chain is assembled from TRBV4-1 and TRBJ1-2, with the identity of the D gene unclear. The specimen was unstimulated CD4+ T cells sorted from spleen or lymph node cells, collected before intestinal transplant. The receptor was derived from a human donor who received an intestinal transplant. This receptor has the CDR3 CASSQEGFYGYTF. The nucleotide sequence reads TGCGCCAGCAGCCAAGAAGGCTTCTATGGCTACACCTTC.